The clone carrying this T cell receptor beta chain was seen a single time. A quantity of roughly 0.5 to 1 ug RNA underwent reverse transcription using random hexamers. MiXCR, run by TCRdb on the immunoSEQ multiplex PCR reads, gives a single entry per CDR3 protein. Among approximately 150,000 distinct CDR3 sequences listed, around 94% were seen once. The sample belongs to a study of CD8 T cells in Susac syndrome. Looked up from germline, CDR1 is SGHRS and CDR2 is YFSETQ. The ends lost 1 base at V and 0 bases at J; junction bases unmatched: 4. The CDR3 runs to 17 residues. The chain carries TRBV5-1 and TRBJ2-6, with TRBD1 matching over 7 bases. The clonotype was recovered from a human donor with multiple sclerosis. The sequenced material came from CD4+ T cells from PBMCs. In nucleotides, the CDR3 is TGCGCCAGCAGCTTGCGGACAGGCTCCTCTGGGGCCAACGTCCTGACTTTC. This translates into CASSLRTGSSGANVLTF.